The present entry profiles one TCR beta chain with its context. Antigen unknown. In the naive CD8 group, cells lacked CD45RO and were positively selected for CCR7, so terminally differentiated effector memory CD45RA+ cells were left out. The assay used deep level. Clones were sequenced by immunoSEQ multiplex PCR, and TCRdb holds only the in-frame ones, with some missing. The sample lists about 2.1 million clones, roughly 93% occurring once. This record belongs to a study of shared clonotypes between healthy human individuals. Study-level findings and limits: Sequencing depth was predicted to influence how clonotypes are shared among donors.

The CDR3 is 15 amino acids. V lost 7 bases and J lost 6; bases outside the gene matches: 9. Germline CDR1 MGHDK, CDR2 SYGVNS. The sequence derives from a man younger than 35 in good health. Some clones in this sample may be carry-over from other donors' samples. The rearrangement links TRBV25-1 to TRBJ1-4; 9 bases are a match to TRBD1. Sequencing was carried out using naive CD8+ T cells from PBMCs. CDR3 nucleotide sequence: TGTGCCAGCATCACCCCGGGACAGGGACATGAAAAACTGTTTTTT. Amino acid sequence: CASITPGQGHEKLFF.